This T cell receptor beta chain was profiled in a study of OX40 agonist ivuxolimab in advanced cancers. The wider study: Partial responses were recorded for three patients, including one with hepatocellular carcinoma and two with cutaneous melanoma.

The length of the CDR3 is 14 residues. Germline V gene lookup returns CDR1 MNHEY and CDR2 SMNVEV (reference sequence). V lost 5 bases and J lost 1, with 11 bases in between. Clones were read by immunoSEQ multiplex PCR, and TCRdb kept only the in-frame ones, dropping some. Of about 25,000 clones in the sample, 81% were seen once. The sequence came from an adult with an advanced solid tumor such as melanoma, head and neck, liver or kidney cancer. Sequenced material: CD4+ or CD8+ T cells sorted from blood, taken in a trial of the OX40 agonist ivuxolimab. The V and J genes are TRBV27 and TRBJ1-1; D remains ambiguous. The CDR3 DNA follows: TGTGCCAGCAGTAAGGTTGCCTGGAACACTGAAGCTTTCTTT. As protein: CASSKVAWNTEAFF.